This T cell receptor beta chain comes out of a study of CD8+ T cells in alopecia areata. In the study overall: Tofacitinib was given for 6 to 18 months, then stopped for 6 months.

CDR3 length equals 13 residues. V dropped 5 bases and J dropped 4 bases, with 11 bases sitting between them. CDR1 MGHRA and CDR2 YSYEKL come from the germline V gene. Study-wide points: Tofacitinib did not eliminate many expanded lesional clones from scalp or blood. Alphabeta T cells residing in normal skin are also sequenced in scalp samples. Within the top 100, expanded CD8+ clones significantly decreased with tofacitinib, as did scalp clonality.

As for treatment: oral pan-JAK inhibitor, 5-10 mg twice daily. RNA, once extracted, was reverse transcribed into cDNA for use as the sequencing template. Sequenced by immunoSEQ multiplex PCR; TCRdb stores in-frame clones only, minus some. The table includes around 120,000 clones, about 50% detected once. On this clone: Its antigen is unknown.

Source: CD4+ T cells sorted from blood, taken at week 4, from a patient treated with tofacitinib. V and J are TRBV4-1 and TRBJ2-5; D is unclear. This sequence originates from a human donor with alopecia areata. The CDR3 coding sequence is TGCGCCAGCAGCTTAATATTGGGAGAGACCCAGTACTTC. This gives the protein CASSLILGETQYF.